This T cell receptor (beta chain) derives from a study of T cell repertoires in aging, cancer and after chemotherapy. In the study overall: Donor ages fell into six groups from 30 or younger up to 70 or older. Paired samples before and after chemotherapy came from glioblastoma patients receiving temozolomide-based therapy. Overall study findings and caveats: Age-matched healthy donors had significantly more diverse, less clonal blood TCR repertoires than untreated cancer patients. Immunological memory after chemotherapy cannot be judged from the repertoire data.

This CDR3 has 14 amino acids. Deletions cut 5 bases from V and 4 bases from J, with 12 bases between. Germline CDR1 and CDR2: MNHNY and SVGAGI (reference sequence). Concerning this clonotype: What it recognizes is unknown.

A mixed TRB-A/B primer pool amplified rearranged TRB by multiplex touch-down PCR. One entry per CDR3 protein, called by TCRdb with MiXCR from the multiplex PCR reads. In the table there are approximately 3,000 distinct CDR3 sequences, about 39% of which are singletons. Amplification of TCR beta used genomic DNA extracted from peripheral blood. The chain couples TRBV6-6 to TRBJ1-3; possibly TRBD1 for D (6 bases). Sequencing was carried out using blood. This receptor was taken from a human donor with a solid tumor. CDR3 nucleotide sequence: TGTGCCAGCAGTGATACAGGGCGGGGAAACACCATATATTTT. Its protein is CASSDTGRGNTIYF.